The clone carrying this TCR beta chain was seen once. The ends were cut back, 5 bases at V and 5 bases at J, with 9 bases in the middle. Germline CDR1 is KGHSH and CDR2 is LQKENI. The CDR3 sequence is 13 residues long. This entry belongs to a study of control samples from healthy donors and cancer patients. The protocol was immunoSEQ multiplex PCR, while the TCRdb copy is restricted to in-frame clones and leaves out a portion. The sample includes 130,000 or so clones, around 92% of them seen just once. V gene TRBV18 combines with J gene TRBJ1-4; D is unclear. The sequencing input was blood. This receptor was taken from a woman aged 50 to 65 in good health. This CDR3 reads CASSNVRNEKLFF. The CDR3 coding sequence is TGTGCCAGCTCAAACGTCCGAAATGAAAAACTGTTTTTT.